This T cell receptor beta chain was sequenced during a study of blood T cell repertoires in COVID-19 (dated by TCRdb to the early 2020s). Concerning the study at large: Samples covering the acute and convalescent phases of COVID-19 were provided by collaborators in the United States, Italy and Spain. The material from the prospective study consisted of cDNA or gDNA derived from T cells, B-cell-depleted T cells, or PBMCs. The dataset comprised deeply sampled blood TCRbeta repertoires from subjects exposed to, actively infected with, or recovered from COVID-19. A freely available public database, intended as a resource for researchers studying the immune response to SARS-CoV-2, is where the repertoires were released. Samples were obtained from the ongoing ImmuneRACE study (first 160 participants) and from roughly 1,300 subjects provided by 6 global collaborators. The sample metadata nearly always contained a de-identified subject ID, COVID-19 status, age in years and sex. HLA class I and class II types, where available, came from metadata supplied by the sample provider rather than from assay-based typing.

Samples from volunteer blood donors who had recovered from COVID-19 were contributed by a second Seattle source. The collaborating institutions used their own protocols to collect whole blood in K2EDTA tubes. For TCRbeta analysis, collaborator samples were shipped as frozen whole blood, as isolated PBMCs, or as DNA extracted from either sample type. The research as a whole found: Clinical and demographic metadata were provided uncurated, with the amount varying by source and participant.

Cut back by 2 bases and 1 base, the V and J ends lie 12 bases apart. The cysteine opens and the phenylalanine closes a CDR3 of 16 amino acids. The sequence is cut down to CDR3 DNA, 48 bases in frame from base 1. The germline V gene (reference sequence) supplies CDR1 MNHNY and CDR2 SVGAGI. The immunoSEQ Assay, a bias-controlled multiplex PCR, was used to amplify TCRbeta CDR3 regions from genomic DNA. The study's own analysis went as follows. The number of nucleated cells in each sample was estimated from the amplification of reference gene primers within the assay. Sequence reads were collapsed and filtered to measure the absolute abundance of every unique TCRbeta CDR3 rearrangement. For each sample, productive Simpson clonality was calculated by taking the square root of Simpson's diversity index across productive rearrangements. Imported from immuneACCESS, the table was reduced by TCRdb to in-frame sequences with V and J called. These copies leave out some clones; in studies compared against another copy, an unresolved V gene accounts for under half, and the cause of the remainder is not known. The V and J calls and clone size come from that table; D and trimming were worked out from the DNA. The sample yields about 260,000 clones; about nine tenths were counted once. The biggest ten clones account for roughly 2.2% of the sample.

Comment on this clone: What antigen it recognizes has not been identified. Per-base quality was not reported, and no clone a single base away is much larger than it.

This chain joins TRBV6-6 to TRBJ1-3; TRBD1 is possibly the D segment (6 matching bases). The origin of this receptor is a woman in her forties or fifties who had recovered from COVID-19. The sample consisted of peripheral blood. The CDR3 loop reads CASSYQSGDSGNTIYF. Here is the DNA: TGTGCCAGCAGTTACCAATCAGGGGATTCTGGAAACACCATATATTTT.